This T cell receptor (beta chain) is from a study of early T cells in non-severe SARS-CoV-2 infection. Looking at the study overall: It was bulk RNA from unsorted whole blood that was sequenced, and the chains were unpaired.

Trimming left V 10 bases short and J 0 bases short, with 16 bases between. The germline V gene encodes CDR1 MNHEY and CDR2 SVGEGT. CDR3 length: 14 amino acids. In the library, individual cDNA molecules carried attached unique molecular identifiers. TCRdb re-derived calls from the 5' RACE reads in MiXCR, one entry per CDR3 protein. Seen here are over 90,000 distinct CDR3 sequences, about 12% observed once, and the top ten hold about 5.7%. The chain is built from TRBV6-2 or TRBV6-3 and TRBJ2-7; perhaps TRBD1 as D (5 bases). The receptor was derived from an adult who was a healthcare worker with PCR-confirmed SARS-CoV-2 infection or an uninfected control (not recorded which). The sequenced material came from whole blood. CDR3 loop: CATSLTEISYEQYF. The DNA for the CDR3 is TGTGCCACCTCCCTGACAGAGATCTCCTACGAGCAGTACTTC.